The next 9 T cell receptor beta chains were all read from a single sample in a study of CD8 T cells in ankylosing spondylitis. General study points: Within ankylosing spondylitis blood, a TCR beta motif made up of seven to nine highly homologous variants appeared to be characteristic.

MiXCR was run by TCRdb on the 5' RACE reads, yielding one entry per CDR3 protein. This sample has under 550,000 distinct CDR3 sequences, with approximately 26% found just once. Which antigens these TCRs recognize remains unknown. The sequenced sample was blood, either unsorted or a sorted T cell fraction (not recorded which). All receptors come from a male donor with ankylosing spondylitis.

This clonotype has only a few counts. The chain has TRBV5-1 and TRBJ1-2; tentative D call: TRBD1 (5 bases). The CDR3 spans 16 residues. Deletions cut 3 bases from V and 4 bases from J, with 19 bases between. Looked up from germline, CDR1 is SGHRS and CDR2 is YFSETQ. The CDR3 loop is CASSSGLTGGSYGYTF. CDR3 DNA sequence: TGCGCCAGCAGCTCCGGACTCACCGGGGGTAGCTATGGCTACACCTTC. The full variable domain, completed using reference TRBV5-1 and TRBJ1-2, is KAGVTQTPRYLIKTRGQQVTLSCSPISGHRSVSWYQQTPGQGLQFLFEYFSETQRNKGNFPGRFSGRQFSNSRSEMNVSTLELGDSALYLCASSSGLTGGSYGYTFGSGTRLTVV.

V is TRBV30 and J is TRBJ2-5; TRBD2 aligns across 9 bases. This CDR3 region has 14 residues. Germline assignment: CDR1 GTSNPN and CDR2 SVGIG (reference sequence). V lost 0 bases and J lost 3; bases outside the gene matches: 2. The CDR3 nucleotides read TGTGCCTGGAGTGTCCTAGCGGGAAAAGAGACCCAGTACTTC. Translating gives CAWSVLAGKETQYF.

The gene calls are TRBV12-3 or TRBV12-4 and TRBJ1-1; a weak D match, TRBD1 (5 bases). Trimming pared 3 bases from V and 6 bases from J, leaving 11 bases between. The CDR3 sequence is 13 residues long. CDR3 nucleotide sequence: TGTGCCAGCAGTTTGGCAGCCAGGGCTGAAGCTTTCTTT. This translates into CASSLAARAEAFF.

This chain joins TRBV5-1 and TRBJ2-5; 8 nucleotides agree with TRBD1. V was clipped by 0 bases and J by 5 bases; unmatched bases: 6. Germline CDR1 and CDR2: SGHRS and YFSETQ. This CDR3 contains 15 residues. The CDR3 coding sequence is TGCGCCAGCAGCTTGGCCGGACAGGGTCTCGAGACCCAGTACTTC. Encoded protein: CASSLAGQGLETQYF.

This clonotype was found a few times. The rearrangement joins TRBV12-3 or TRBV12-4 to TRBJ2-1, with D possibly being TRBD2 (5 bases). The CDR3 contains 16 residues. Deletions cut 2 bases from V and 7 bases from J, with 18 bases between. The CDR3 DNA is TGTGCCAGCAGTTTATTTGCGGGTGGGGTGGGTAATGAGCAGTTCTTC. Protein sequence: CASSLFAGGVGNEQFF.

This clonotype showed up just a few times. The CDR3: CASNSVGGSGEQYV. CDR3 nucleotides: TGTGCCAGCAACTCCGTTGGGGGGTCGGGTGAGCAGTACGTC. V and J are TRBV2 and TRBJ2-7; D perhaps matches TRBD2 (6 bases). CDR1 and CDR2 (germline): SNHLY, FYNNEI. Trimming took off 7 bases at V and 7 bases at J, with 20 bases between the two ends. The CDR3 consists of 14 residues.

The chain employs TRBV12-3 or TRBV12-4 and TRBJ2-5; D is perhaps TRBD2 (6 bases). V dropped 3 bases and J dropped 7 bases, with 15 bases sitting between them. The CDR3 loop spans 14 amino acids. The CDR3 nucleotides are TGTGCCAGCAGTTTTGGCGGGACCTTAGGGACCCAGTACTTC. It yields the protein CASSFGGTLGTQYF.

V usage is TRBV6-1 and J usage is TRBJ2-6, with D tentatively TRBD2 (6 bases). CDR1 is MNHNS and CDR2 is SASEGT in the germline V gene. The CDR3 totals 18 residues. V lost 4 bases, J lost 0 bases, and 16 bases lay in between. CDR3 nucleotide sequence: TGTGCCAGCAGTGGGGGACTCCCAAACCCCTCTGGGGCCAACGTCCTGACTTTC. This codes for CASSGGLPNPSGANVLTF.

This chain uses TRBV5-1 with TRBJ2-5; TRBD1 aligns across 8 bases. V shed 1 base and J 4 bases; nucleotides not matched to a gene: 6. CDR1 and CDR2 (germline): SGHRS, YFSETQ. The CDR3 runs to 15 residues. The CDR3 sequence is CASSLRQGPSETQYF. The CDR3 DNA reads as TGCGCCAGCAGCTTGAGACAGGGGCCGTCAGAGACCCAGTACTTC.